Presented here are 20 T cell receptor beta chains from one specimen sequenced in a study of T cell responses to AZD1222 COVID-19 vaccine. TCRdb's copy holds only in-frame clones and misses some; the assay was immunoSEQ multiplex PCR. The sample consists of about 110,000 clones, around 80% of them appearing once. The source material was peripheral blood, sampled on day 0 of AZD1222 vaccination. The receptors come from an adult in good health.

This clone has a single count. V and J are TRBV5-1 and TRBJ2-3; 8 bases match TRBD2. The germline V gene encodes CDR1 SGHRS and CDR2 YFSETQ. The CDR3 extends over 15 amino acids. With 7 bases clipped from V and 0 bases from J, the junction kept 7 bases outside the gene matches. The CDR3 here is CASARLAPSTDTQYF. As DNA, the CDR3 is TGCGCCAGCGCCAGACTAGCGCCTAGCACAGATACGCAGTATTTT.

The CDR3 is CASSYSGGSSYEQYF. The CDR3, as DNA: TGTGCCAGCAGTTACTCAGGCGGGAGCTCCTACGAGCAGTACTTC. The V call is TRBV6-5, the J call TRBJ2-7; the match to TRBD2 covers 7 bases. The CDR3 sequence is 15 residues long. Per the germline V gene, CDR1 is MNHEY and CDR2 is SVGAGI. V lost 0 bases to trimming and J lost 0 bases; unmatched junction nucleotides: 2.

The V gene is TRBV28, the J gene TRBJ2-2; no clear D. Looked up from germline, CDR1 is MDHEN and CDR2 is SYDVKM. The CDR3 totals 12 residues. The V and J ends lost 6 bases and 8 bases respectively, with 10 bases between them. The chain's CDR3 is CASRPSAGELFF. The DNA for the CDR3 is TGTGCCAGCAGGCCGTCCGCTGGGGAGCTGTTTTTT. The whole variable domain, filled in from reference TRBV28 and TRBJ2-2, reads DVKVTQSSRYLVKRTGEKVFLECVQDMDHENMFWYRQDPGLGLRLIYFSYDVKMKEKGDIPEGYSVSREKKERFSLILESASTNQTSMYLCASRPSAGELFFGEGSRLTVL.

This clone was found once. This chain links TRBV7-9 with TRBJ1-2; TRBD1 agrees at 10 bases. The germline V gene encodes CDR1 SEHNR and CDR2 FQNEAQ (reference sequence). Trimming took 5 bases from V and 9 from J; bases not matched to a gene: 6. The CDR3 is made up of 13 amino acids. CDR3 loop: CASSPGTGESYTF. CDR3 nucleotide sequence: TGTGCCAGCAGCCCAGGGACAGGGGAAAGCTACACCTTC.

The rearrangement joins TRBV2 to TRBJ1-1, with 8 bases identical to TRBD1. Per germline, CDR1 SNHLY and CDR2 FYNNEI. Trimming removed 9 bases from V and 4 bases from J; junction bases left unmatched: 7. CDR3 length: 13 residues. The CDR3 sequence: CARRTGQGTEAFF. CDR3 nucleotide sequence: TGTGCCAGAAGGACAGGGCAAGGCACTGAAGCTTTCTTT.

In its sample, this clone was seen once. The chain recombines TRBV18 with TRBJ1-2, with D hard to call. The CDR3 loop spans 15 amino acids. Germline loops: CDR1 KGHSH, CDR2 LQKENI. V dropped 1 base and J dropped 5 bases, with 14 bases sitting between them. DNA for the CDR3: TGTGCCAGCTCACCACTAGAGGGTGGAACTTATGGCTACACCTTC. Translation gives CASSPLEGGTYGYTF. The full variable domain, rest sourced from reference TRBV18 and TRBJ1-2, is NAGVMQNPRHLVRRRGQEARLRCSPMKGHSHVYWYRQLPEEGLKFMVYLQKENIIDESGMPKERFSAEFPKEGPSILRIQQVVRGDSAAYFCASSPLEGGTYGYTFGSGTRLTVV.

On this clone: Other DNA sequences within the sample encode an identical CDR3. The chain couples TRBV9 to TRBJ1-5; D might be TRBD1 (5 bases). Germline CDR1 and CDR2: SGDLS and YYNGEE. The CDR3 is 14 residues long. Trimming pared 0 bases from V and 6 bases from J, leaving 10 bases between. The CDR3 loop is CASSVGGGTQPQHF. The CDR3 region has the DNA TGTGCCAGCAGCGTAGGGGGAGGGACTCAGCCCCAGCATTTT.

This clone has only a few counts. The chain employs TRBV2 and TRBJ2-5, with 7 bases identical to TRBD1. Trimming cost V 11 bases and J 0 bases; bases outside gene matches: 6. Germline V lookup: CDR1 SNHLY, CDR2 FYNNEI. This CDR3 contains 13 residues. The CDR3 is CADRDRNQETQYF. The CDR3 nucleotides are TGTGCCGACCGGGACAGAAACCAAGAGACCCAGTACTTC.

The V and J genes are TRBV7-9 and TRBJ1-1; the D gene is possibly TRBD1 (5 bases). The CDR3 spans 14 residues. The germline V and J ends were trimmed by 4 bases and 1 base, with 10 bases remaining between them. The germline gives CDR1 SEHNR, CDR2 FQNEAQ (reference sequence). In DNA form, the CDR3 reads TGTGCCAGCAGCTCCGCGACAGCGAACACTGAAGCTTTCTTT. Amino acid sequence: CASSSATANTEAFF.

J is TRBJ2-5 and V is TRBV7-9, with D possibly TRBD2 on 5 matching bases. This CDR3 spans 14 amino acids. Germline lookup yields CDR1 SEHNR and CDR2 FQNEAQ (reference sequence). Trimming shortened V by 5 bases and J by 4 bases, and 14 bases separated the two germline ends. The chain's CDR3 is CASSPDRGLETQYF. The CDR3 DNA reads TGTGCCAGCAGCCCCGACCGGGGTTTAGAGACCCAGTACTTC.

Here the CDR3 reads CASSLRTGVNQPQHF. The CDR3, as DNA: TGTGCCAGCAGCTTGAGGACAGGGGTTAATCAGCCCCAGCATTTT. The chain joins TRBV5-5 to TRBJ1-5; 9 bases fit TRBD1. Germline CDR1 reads SGHKS; CDR2 reads YYEKEE (reference sequence). V was pared by 1 base and J by 4 bases, with 3 bases of the junction left unmatched. CDR3 length: 15 residues.

This clone was seen a handful of times. The genes are TRBV4-2 and TRBJ1-6, with TRBD1 matching over 7 bases. The CDR3 is 14 amino acids. After removal of 6 bases from V and 7 bases from J, the junction contained 6 bases not matched to a gene. Per the germline V gene, CDR1 is LGHNA and CDR2 is YNFKEQ. The CDR3 sequence: CASSNPGQNSPLHF. The CDR3 nucleotides are TGTGCCAGCAGTAACCCGGGACAGAATTCACCCCTCCACTTT.

J is TRBJ2-1 and V is TRBV11-3, with D perhaps matching TRBD2 (6 bases). The CDR3 consists of 11 residues. Trimming stripped 7 bases from V and 8 bases from J, with 9 bases between. CDR1 SGHNT and CDR2 YENEEA come from the germline V gene. The CDR3 region has the DNA TGTGCCAGCAAAGGAGGGGATGAGCAGTTCTTC. Its translation: CASKGGDEQFF.

The CDR3 coding sequence is TGTGCCATCAGTGTGAAAGGACAGGTGAACTATGGCTACACCTTC. Translation gives CAISVKGQVNYGYTF. The J gene is TRBJ1-2, the V gene TRBV10-3; the match to TRBD1 covers 7 bases. V was clipped by 4 bases and J by 2 bases; unmatched bases: 7. Germline CDR1 and CDR2: ENHRY and SYGVKD. The CDR3 runs 15 residues.

This sequence joins TRBV7-2 and TRBJ2-1, with D unclear. The CDR3 consists of 15 residues. The ends were cut back, 5 bases at V and 2 bases at J, with 13 bases in the middle. Germline CDR1 reads SGHTA; CDR2 reads FQGNSA. CDR3 loop: CASSPPPSAYNEQFF. CDR3 nucleotides: TGTGCCAGCAGCCCACCCCCCTCGGCCTACAATGAGCAGTTCTTC.

This sequence joins TRBV7-9 and TRBJ1-6; D ambiguous. Germline loops: CDR1 SEHNR, CDR2 FQNEAQ (reference sequence). Trimming cost V 1 base and J 10 bases, with 11 bases left between them. The length of the CDR3 is 14 residues. The CDR3 here is CASSLDISSSPLHF. DNA for the CDR3: TGTGCCAGCAGCTTAGACATTTCGAGCTCACCCCTCCACTTT.

The chain couples TRBV24-1 to TRBJ1-2, with TRBD1 matching 10 bases. V shed 2 bases, J shed 4 bases, and the junction held 9 bases outside the gene matches. CDR1 KGHDR and CDR2 SFDVKD come from the germline V gene. The CDR3 covers 17 residues. The CDR3 DNA reads TGTGCCACCAGTGATTCGGTAGGGACAGGGGTCCCCTATGGCTACACCTTC. As protein: CATSDSVGTGVPYGYTF.

This clone has a handful of counts. The rearrangement links TRBV30 to TRBJ1-2, with 7 positions matching TRBD1. Per the germline V gene, CDR1 is GTSNPN and CDR2 is SVGIG (reference sequence). The CDR3 sequence is 15 residues long. V was clipped by 0 bases and J by 4 bases; unmatched bases: 8. The CDR3 spells CAWSVQTGATYGYTF. In nucleotides, the CDR3 is TGTGCCTGGAGTGTACAAACAGGGGCAACCTATGGCTACACCTTC. Using reference TRBV30 and TRBJ1-2 for the parts outside the CDR3, the full variable domain is SQTIHQWPATLVQPVGSPLSLECTVEGTSNPNLYWYRQAAGRGLQLLFYSVGIGQISSEVPQNLSASRPQDRQFILSSKKLLLSDSGFYLCAWSVQTGATYGYTFGSGTRLTVV.

Here the CDR3 DNA reads TGTGCCAGCTCACCAACGGGGGTTAATCAGCCCCAGCATTTT. Encoded protein: CASSPTGVNQPQHF. V usage is TRBV18 and J usage is TRBJ1-5; possibly TRBD1 for D (5 bases). The CDR3 contains 14 residues. V was shortened by 2 bases and J by 4 bases, with 9 bases between the two germline ends. In germline, CDR1 is KGHSH, CDR2 LQKENI.

The gene calls are TRBV30 and TRBJ1-6; tentatively, D is TRBD1 (6 bases). Trimming shortened V by 4 bases and J by 0 bases, and 10 bases separated the two germline ends. CDR3 length equals 15 residues. Looked up from germline, CDR1 is GTSNPN and CDR2 is SVGIG (reference sequence). CDR3 bases: TGTGCCTGGACAGGGGCTAACTCCTATAATTCACCCCTCCACTTT. Its translation: CAWTGANSYNSPLHF.